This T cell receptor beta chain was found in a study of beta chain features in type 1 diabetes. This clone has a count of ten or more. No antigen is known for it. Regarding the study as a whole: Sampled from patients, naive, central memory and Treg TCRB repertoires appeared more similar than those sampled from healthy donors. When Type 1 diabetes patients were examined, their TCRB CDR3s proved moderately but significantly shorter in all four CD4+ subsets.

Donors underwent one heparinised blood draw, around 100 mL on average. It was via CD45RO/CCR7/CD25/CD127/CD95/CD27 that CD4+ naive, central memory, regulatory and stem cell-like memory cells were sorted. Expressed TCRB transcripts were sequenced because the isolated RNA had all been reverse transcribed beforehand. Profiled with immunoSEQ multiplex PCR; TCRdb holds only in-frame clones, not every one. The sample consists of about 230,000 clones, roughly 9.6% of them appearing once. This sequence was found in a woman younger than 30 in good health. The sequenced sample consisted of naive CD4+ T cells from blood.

As DNA, the CDR3 is TGTGCCAGCTCACCGTCGGACACAGTGTTTGGCTACACCTTC. It translates to CASSPSDTVFGYTF. The genes are TRBV18 and TRBJ1-2; possible D gene TRBD1, 5 bases. V lost 3 bases and J lost 7, with 15 bases in between. CDR1 KGHSH and CDR2 LQKENI come from the germline V gene. The CDR3 has 14 residues.